One and the same sample provided the 15 T cell receptor beta chains below, sequenced in a study of cytomegalovirus exposure and HLA in healthy donors. 13 Jbeta primers and 60 Vbeta primers were used for the PCR. Clones were sequenced by immunoSEQ multiplex PCR, and TCRdb holds only the in-frame ones, with some missing. The table records 150,000 to 200,000 clones, about 79% of them present only once. Sequenced sample: PBMCs. These TCRs come from a woman between 45 and 60 years old in good health and CMV-seronegative.

The chain links TRBV23-1 to TRBJ1-2, with D possibly TRBD1 on 5 matching bases. TRBV23-1 is treated as an ORF (open reading frame) with a function not yet certain. This CDR3 is 18 amino acids long. V lost 1 base, J lost 4 bases, and 22 bases lay in between. CDR3 protein: CASSQFPASDSVGYGYTF. DNA for the CDR3: TGCGCCAGCAGTCAATTCCCAGCGTCCGACAGTGTTGGCTATGGCTACACCTTC.

The chain carries TRBV28 and TRBJ2-5, with D unresolved. The germline V gene encodes CDR1 MDHEN and CDR2 SYDVKM. V was trimmed by 6 bases and J by 6 bases, leaving 8 bases between them. The CDR3 is made up of 11 amino acids. The CDR3 sequence: CASSPSQTQYF. The CDR3 DNA reads as TGTGCCAGCAGCCCCTCCCAGACCCAGTACTTC.

This clone was seen at least ten times. This chain joins TRBV19 and TRBJ2-3; 11 bases line up with TRBD1. Germline CDR1 is LNHDA and CDR2 is SQIVND (reference sequence). The CDR3 has 15 residues. Trimming cost V 3 bases and J 2 bases; bases outside gene matches: 1. Here the CDR3 reads CASSIGQGATDTQYF. CDR3 sequence (DNA): TGTGCCAGTAGTATTGGACAGGGGGCCACAGATACGCAGTATTTT.

V and J are TRBV2 and TRBJ2-3; TRBD2 agrees at 14 bases. The germline V gene has CDR1 SNHLY and CDR2 FYNNEI. Trimming at V came to 6 bases and at J to 4 bases, leaving 12 bases not matched to a gene. CDR3 length equals 18 residues. The CDR3 nucleotides are TGTGCCAGCAGAGACGGACTAGCGGGAGGTCCTTGGGCAGATACGCAGTATTTT. As protein: CASRDGLAGGPWADTQYF.

This chain connects TRBV12-5 to TRBJ1-2, with 9 nucleotides matching TRBD1. J lost 5 bases, V lost 6 bases, and 10 bases had no gene match. The CDR3 has 15 residues. Germline CDR1 LGHNT, CDR2 FRNRAP. The CDR3 region has the DNA TGTGCTAGTGGCAACCGGGACAGGGATCTATATGGCTACACCTTC. It translates to CASGNRDRDLYGYTF.

The chain links TRBV6-6 to TRBJ1-6; TRBD1 agrees at 8 bases. The CDR3 is 15 amino acids. Germline loops: CDR1 MNHNY, CDR2 SVGAGI (reference sequence). The V gene end was trimmed by 4 bases and the J gene end by 7 bases; junction bases not matched to a gene: 6. CDR3 sequence reads: CASSSLTGANSPLHF. The CDR3 bases are TGTGCCAGCAGTTCCCTGACAGGGGCCAATTCACCCCTCCACTTT.

The chain uses TRBV7-9 and TRBJ2-5; no clear D gene. V dropped 6 bases and J dropped 1 base, with 15 bases sitting between them. Germline V gives CDR1 SEHNR, CDR2 FQNEAQ (reference sequence). The CDR3 is 15 amino acids. The CDR3 loop is CASSHRNLFQETQYF. The CDR3 region has the DNA TGTGCCAGCAGTCACAGAAACCTCTTCCAAGAGACCCAGTACTTC.

The chain joins TRBV29-1 to TRBJ2-1; TRBD2 is a possible D gene (5 bases). Germline-derived CDR1 and CDR2 are SQVTM and ANQGSEA. The V gene lost 6 bases and the J gene lost 6 bases, with 18 bases spanning the gap. The CDR3 has 14 residues. CDR3 amino acids: CSVGRGQDVNEQFF. The CDR3 nucleotides are TGCAGCGTGGGGAGAGGTCAGGACGTCAATGAGCAGTTCTTC.

This chain uses TRBV30 with TRBJ2-5, with 11 bases identical to TRBD2. Germline V gives CDR1 GTSNPN, CDR2 SVGIG (reference sequence). V lost 5 bases and J lost 7; bases outside the gene matches: 6. CDR3 length: 13 amino acids. The CDR3 spells CAWGTSGKGTQYF. The CDR3 coding sequence is TGTGCCTGGGGGACTAGCGGTAAAGGGACCCAGTACTTC.

The chain joins TRBV30 to TRBJ1-4; D remains unclear. V was clipped by 5 bases and J by 0 bases, with 4 bases between them. Germline V lookup: CDR1 GTSNPN, CDR2 SVGIG (reference sequence). The CDR3 runs to 12 residues. The CDR3 region has the DNA TGTGCCTGGGCGTCAACTAATGAAAAACTGTTTTTT. The encoded protein is CAWASTNEKLFF.

CDR3 protein: CASSEARAGPYYEQYF. The CDR3 DNA reads as TGTGCCAGCAGTGAAGCGCGGGCAGGCCCCTACTACGAGCAGTACTTC. The chain combines TRBV6-1 with TRBJ2-7, with a weak D call TRBD2 (5 bases). In germline, CDR1 is MNHNS, CDR2 SASEGT. V lost 0 bases and J 3 bases, leaving 15 bases between the germline ends. This CDR3 comprises 16 residues.

The chain has TRBV2 and TRBJ2-4; 7 nucleotides match TRBD2. This CDR3 is built from 14 residues. The J segment lost 7 bases and the V segment lost 7 bases, leaving 10 bases of the junction unmatched. Germline CDR1 and CDR2: SNHLY and FYNNEI. CDR3 region: CASMGGTPGNIQYF. In DNA form, the CDR3 reads TGTGCCAGCATGGGGGGGACCCCGGGGAACATTCAGTACTTC.

The chain couples TRBV29-1 to TRBJ1-5; D might be TRBD1 (6 bases). CDR1 is SQVTM and CDR2 is ANQGSEA in the germline V gene. V shed 7 bases and J shed 0 bases, with 13 bases lying between them. This CDR3 is 14 amino acids long. The DNA of the CDR3 is TGCAGCGCTGGGGACATTCATAGCAATCAGCCCCAGCATTTT. Protein product: CSAGDIHSNQPQHF.

This chain joins TRBV7-9 and TRBJ2-7; D might be TRBD2 (5 bases). Germline CDR1 and CDR2: SEHNR and FQNEAQ (reference sequence). The germline V and J ends were trimmed by 0 bases and 5 bases, with 14 bases remaining between them. The CDR3 is 15 amino acids. The CDR3 is CASSLALVAADEQYF. The CDR3 DNA is TGTGCCAGCAGCTTAGCCCTCGTGGCAGCGGACGAGCAGTACTTC.

The chain combines TRBV7-9 with TRBJ2-1, with 10 bases lining up with TRBD1. Germline values: CDR1 SEHNR, CDR2 FQNEAQ (reference sequence). The CDR3 spans 15 residues. The junction had 8 bases not matched to a gene; V was cut back by 0 bases and J by 12 bases. CDR3 sequence (DNA): TGTGCCAGCAGCTTAGCGGGACAGGGGAAGGTTCGGCAGTTCTTC. Amino acid sequence: CASSLAGQGKVRQFF.